Following are 13 T cell receptor beta chains from one sample sequenced in a study of Graves' ophthalmopathy and Graves' hyperthyroidism. RNA transcripts were the template, and TCR beta CDR3 regions were amplified from them. Investigators did first-round RT-PCR with HTBI primers, then second-round multiplex PCR. Using its own MiXCR run on the multiplex PCR reads, TCRdb lists one record per CDR3 protein. The sample has about 1.2 million distinct CDR3 sequences, about 40% seen once. Sequenced input: peripheral blood or thyroid tissue (not recorded which). The receptors stem from an adult man with Graves' hyperthyroidism.

This clonotype was seen ten or more times. The chain carries TRBV6-2 or TRBV6-3 and TRBJ1-1, with D perhaps TRBD1 (6 bases). The CDR3 sequence is 14 residues long. CDR1 is MNHEY and CDR2 is SVGEGT in the germline V gene. V was trimmed by 4 bases and J by 9 bases, leaving 18 bases between them. CDR3 DNA sequence: TGTGCCAGCAGTTTCCACGAAAGGACAGCCAAAGCTTTCTTT. Amino acids: CASSFHERTAKAFF.

V and J are TRBV10-2 and TRBJ2-7; 11 positions agree with TRBD2. The J segment lost 5 bases and the V segment lost 4 bases, leaving 7 bases of the junction unmatched. CDR3 length: 15 amino acids. Germline CDR1 is WSHSY and CDR2 is SAAADI. Here the CDR3 reads CASSAGLAGPHEQYF. The DNA of the CDR3 is TGCGCCAGCAGTGCCGGACTAGCGGGCCCTCACGAGCAGTACTTC.

The gene calls are TRBV29-1 and TRBJ1-2, with D possibly being TRBD1 (5 bases). The V end lost 2 bases, the J end lost 1 base, and 11 bases lay between the germline ends. The CDR3 covers 14 residues. Germline V gene data show CDR1 as SQVTM and CDR2 as ANQGSEA. The DNA of the CDR3 is TGCAGCGTTGAATGGGGGGATGGTAACTATGGCTACACCTTC. It specifies CSVEWGDGNYGYTF.

This clonotype was found many times. The chain carries TRBV7-9 and TRBJ2-7; 11 bases agree with TRBD1. In germline, CDR1 is SEHNR, CDR2 FQNEAQ (reference sequence). CDR3 length: 14 amino acids. The trim removed 5 bases at V and 6 bases at J, leaving 6 bases unmatched. The DNA for the CDR3 is TGTGCCAGCAGCCTTTCCGGGACAGGGGGCGAGCAGTACTTC. It specifies CASSLSGTGGEQYF.

This clonotype was seen many times. CDR3 sequence (DNA): TGTGCCAGCCGCCGAGCGGGAGAGGCCTACGAGCAGTACTTC. This codes for CASRRAGEAYEQYF. The rearrangement joins TRBV10-3 to TRBJ2-7, with 8 bases lining up with TRBD2. The length of the CDR3 is 14 residues. The germline gives CDR1 ENHRY, CDR2 SYGVKD. Trimming removed 10 bases from V and 2 bases from J; junction bases left unmatched: 10.

This clonotype was observed a single time. The rearrangement joins TRBV2 to TRBJ1-4; TRBD1 matches at 10 bases. The CDR3 has 20 amino acids. V shed 6 bases, J shed 0 bases, and the junction held 16 bases outside the gene matches. CDR1 and CDR2 (germline): SNHLY, FYNNEI. CDR3 DNA: TGTGCCAGCAGCTTAGGGGGGGTGACAGGGGGCCTTGCAACTAATGAAAAACTGTTTTTT. This translates into CASSLGGVTGGLATNEKLFF.

V gene TRBV7-9 combines with J gene TRBJ2-6; weak D call: TRBD1 (5 bases). V lost 2 bases and J 1 base, leaving 12 bases between the germline ends. The CDR3 has 17 residues. CDR1 is SEHNR, CDR2 FQNEAQ, per germline (reference sequence). CDR3 sequence: CASSLRTAGSGANVLTF. CDR3 DNA: TGTGCCAGCAGCTTACGTACGGCAGGGTCTGGGGCCAACGTCCTGACTTTC.

This clonotype showed up many times. The chain links TRBV12-3 or TRBV12-4 to TRBJ1-2; 7 bases align to TRBD1. This CDR3 region has 13 residues. The ends lost 6 bases at V and 6 bases at J; junction bases unmatched: 7. The DNA for the CDR3 is TGTGCCAGCAGCAGACAGGGTTGGGATGGCTACACCTTC. Translating it yields CASSRQGWDGYTF.

As regards this clonotype: Relative to the germline gene, one junction end is altered; a read error may explain this. The chain couples TRBV5-4 to TRBJ2-7; no firm D call. Germline loops: CDR1 SGHNT, CDR2 YYREEE (reference sequence). This CDR3 is 16 amino acids long. The CDR3 loop reads CASSQEGPGLAYEQYF. The CDR3 DNA sequence: TGCGCCAGCAGCCAAGAAGGGCCGGGCCTGGCGTACGAGCAGTACTTC.

The CDR3 here is CASIGAEGEKLFF. The DNA for the CDR3 is TGTGCCAGCATTGGCGCAGAGGGGGAAAAACTGTTTTTT. The chain couples TRBV11-1 to TRBJ1-4; tentative D call: TRBD1 (5 bases). Germline-derived CDR1 and CDR2 are SGHAT and FQDESV (reference sequence). V lost 7 bases to trimming and J lost 8 bases, with 14 bases between them. The CDR3 consists of 13 residues.

There are many counts of this clonotype. The CDR3 DNA is TGTGCCAGCAGTGGGGCCCGCGGCACTGAAGCTTTCTTT. It encodes CASSGARGTEAFF. The chain has TRBV2 and TRBJ1-1; D gene ambiguous. CDR1 SNHLY and CDR2 FYNNEI come from the germline V gene. V was cut by 4 bases and J by 4 bases, with 10 bases left in between. The CDR3 contains 13 residues.

This clonotype appeared a few times. The rearrangement uses TRBV7-2 and TRBJ2-2; no clear D gene. V dropped 5 bases and J dropped 4 bases, with 14 bases sitting between them. The CDR3 totals 15 residues. CDR1 and CDR2 (germline): SGHTA, FQGNSA. The CDR3: CASSPRSGPTGELFF. In nucleotides, the CDR3 is TGTGCCAGCAGCCCCAGGTCTGGACCCACCGGGGAGCTGTTTTTT.

The genes are TRBV20-1 and TRBJ1-5, with unresolved D. Trimming took off 5 bases at V and 0 bases at J, with 14 bases between the two ends. This CDR3 region has 15 residues. Germline CDR1 is DFQATT and CDR2 is SNEGSKA (reference sequence). CDR3 region: CSADGEYSSNQPQHF. CDR3 nucleotides: TGCAGTGCTGACGGGGAATATAGTAGCAATCAGCCCCAGCATTTT.